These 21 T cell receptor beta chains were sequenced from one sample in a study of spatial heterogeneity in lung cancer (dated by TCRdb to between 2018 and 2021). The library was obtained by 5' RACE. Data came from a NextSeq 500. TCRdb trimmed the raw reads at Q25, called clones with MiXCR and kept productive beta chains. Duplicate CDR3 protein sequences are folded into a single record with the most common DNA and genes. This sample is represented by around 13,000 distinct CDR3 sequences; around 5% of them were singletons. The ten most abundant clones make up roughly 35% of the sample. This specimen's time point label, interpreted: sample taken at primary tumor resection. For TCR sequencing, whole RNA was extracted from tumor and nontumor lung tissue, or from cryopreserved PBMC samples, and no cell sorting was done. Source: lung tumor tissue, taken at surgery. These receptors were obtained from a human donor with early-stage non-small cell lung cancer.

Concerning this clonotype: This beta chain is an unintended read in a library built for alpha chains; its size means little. The CDR3 region is CASSEGAGAGNTIYF. The DNA of the CDR3 is TGTGCCAGCAGTGAAGGGGCAGGCGCTGGAAACACCATATATTTT. The chain employs TRBV2 and TRBJ1-3; D is ambiguous. Trimming left V 1 base short and J 2 bases short, with 9 bases between. The CDR3 consists of 15 residues. The germline V gene has CDR1 SNHLY and CDR2 FYNNEI. The variable domain in full, completed from reference TRBV2 and TRBJ1-3, reads EPEVTQTPSHQVTQMGQEVILRCVPISNHLYFYWYRQILGQKVEFLVSFYNNEISEKSEIFDDQFSVERPDGSNFTLKIRSTKLEDSAMYFCASSEGAGAGNTIYFGEGSWLTVV.

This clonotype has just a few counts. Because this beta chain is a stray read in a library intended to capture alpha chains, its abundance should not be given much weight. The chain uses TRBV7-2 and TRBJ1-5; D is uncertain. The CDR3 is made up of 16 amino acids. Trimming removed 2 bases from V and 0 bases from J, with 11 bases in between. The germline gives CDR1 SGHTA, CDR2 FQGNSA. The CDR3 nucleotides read TGTGCCAGCAGCTTATCCACGGGGTATAGCAATCAGCCCCAGCATTTT. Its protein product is CASSLSTGYSNQPQHF.

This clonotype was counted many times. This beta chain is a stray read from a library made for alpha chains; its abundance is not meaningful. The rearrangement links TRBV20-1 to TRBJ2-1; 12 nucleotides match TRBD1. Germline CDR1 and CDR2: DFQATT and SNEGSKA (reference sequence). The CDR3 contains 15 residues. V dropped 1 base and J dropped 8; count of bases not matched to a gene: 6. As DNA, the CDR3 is TGCAGTGCTAGAGTATGGGGACAGGGGGCCGATGAGCAGTTCTTC. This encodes CSARVWGQGADEQFF.

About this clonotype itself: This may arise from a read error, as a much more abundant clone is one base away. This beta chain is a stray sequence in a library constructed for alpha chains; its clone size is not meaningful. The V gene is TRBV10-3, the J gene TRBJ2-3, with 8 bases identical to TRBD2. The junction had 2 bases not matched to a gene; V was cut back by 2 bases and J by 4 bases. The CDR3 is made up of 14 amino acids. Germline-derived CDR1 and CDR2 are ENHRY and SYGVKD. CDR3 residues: CAISEAGGADTQYF. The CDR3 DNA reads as TGTGCCATCAGTGAGGCGGGAGGCGCAGATACGCAGTATTTT.

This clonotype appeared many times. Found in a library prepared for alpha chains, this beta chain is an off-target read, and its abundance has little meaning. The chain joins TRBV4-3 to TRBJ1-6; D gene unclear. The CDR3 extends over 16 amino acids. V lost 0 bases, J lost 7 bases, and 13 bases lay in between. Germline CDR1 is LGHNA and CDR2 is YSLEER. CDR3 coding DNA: TGCGCCAGCAGCCAAGATCCGGCAGATACAAATTCACCCCTCCACTTT. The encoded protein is CASSQDPADTNSPLHF.

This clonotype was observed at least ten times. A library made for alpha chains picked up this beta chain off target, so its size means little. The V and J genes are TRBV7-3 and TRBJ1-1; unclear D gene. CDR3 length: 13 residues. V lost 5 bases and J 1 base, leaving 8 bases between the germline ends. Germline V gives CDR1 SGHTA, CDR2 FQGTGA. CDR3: CASSLGANTEAFF. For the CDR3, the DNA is TGTGCCAGCAGCCTGGGCGCGAACACTGAAGCTTTCTTT.

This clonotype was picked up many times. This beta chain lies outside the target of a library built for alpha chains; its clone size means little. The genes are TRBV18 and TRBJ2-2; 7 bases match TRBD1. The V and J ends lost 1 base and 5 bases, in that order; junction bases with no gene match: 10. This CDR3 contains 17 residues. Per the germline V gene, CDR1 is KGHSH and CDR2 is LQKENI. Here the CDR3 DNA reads TGTGCCAGCTCACCACAGAATATGAGGGGGCGAACCGGGGAGCTGTTTTTT. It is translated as CASSPQNMRGRTGELFF. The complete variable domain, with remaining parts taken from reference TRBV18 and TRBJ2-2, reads NAGVMQNPRHLVRRRGQEARLRCSPMKGHSHVYWYRQLPEEGLKFMVYLQKENIIDESGMPKERFSAEFPKEGPSILRIQQVVRGDSAAYFCASSPQNMRGRTGELFFGEGSRLTVL.

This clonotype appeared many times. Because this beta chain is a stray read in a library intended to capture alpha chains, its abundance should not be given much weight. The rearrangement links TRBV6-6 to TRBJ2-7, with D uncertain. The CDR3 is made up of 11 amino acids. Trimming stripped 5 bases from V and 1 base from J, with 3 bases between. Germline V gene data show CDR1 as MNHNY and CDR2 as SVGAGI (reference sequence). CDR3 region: CASSTSYEQYF. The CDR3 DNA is TGTGCCAGCAGTACGTCCTACGAGCAGTACTTC.

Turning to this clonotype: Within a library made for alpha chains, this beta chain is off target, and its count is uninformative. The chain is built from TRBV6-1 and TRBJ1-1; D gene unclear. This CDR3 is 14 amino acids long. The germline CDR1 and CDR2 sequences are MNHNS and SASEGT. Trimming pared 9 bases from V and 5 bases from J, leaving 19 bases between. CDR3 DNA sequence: TGTGCCAGTTTACCTAAGGGAGGTTGGACTGAAGCTTTCTTT. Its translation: CASLPKGGWTEAFF.

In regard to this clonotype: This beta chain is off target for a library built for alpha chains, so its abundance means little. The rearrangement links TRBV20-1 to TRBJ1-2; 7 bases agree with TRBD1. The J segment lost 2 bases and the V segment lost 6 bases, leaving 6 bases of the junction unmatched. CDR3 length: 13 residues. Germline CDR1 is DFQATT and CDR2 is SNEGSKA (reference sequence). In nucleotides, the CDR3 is TGCAGTGCCGTGGAGGGGGCGAACTATGGCTACACCTTC. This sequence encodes CSAVEGANYGYTF.

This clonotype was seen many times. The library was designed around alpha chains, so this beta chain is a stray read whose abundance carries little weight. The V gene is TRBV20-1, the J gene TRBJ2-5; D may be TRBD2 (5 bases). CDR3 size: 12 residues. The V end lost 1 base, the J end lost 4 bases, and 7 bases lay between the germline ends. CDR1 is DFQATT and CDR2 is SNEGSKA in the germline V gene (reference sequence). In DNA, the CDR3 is TGCAGTGCTAGAGTGGCGGGAGAGACCCAGTACTTC. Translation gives CSARVAGETQYF.

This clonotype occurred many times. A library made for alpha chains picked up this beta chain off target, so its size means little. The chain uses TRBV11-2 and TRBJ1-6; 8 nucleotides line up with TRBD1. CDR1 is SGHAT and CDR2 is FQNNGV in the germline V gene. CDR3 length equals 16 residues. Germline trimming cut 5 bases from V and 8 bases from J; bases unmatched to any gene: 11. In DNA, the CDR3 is TGTGCCAGCAGCCAGGACAGGGCATCGGTAGATTCACCCCTCCACTTT. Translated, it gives CASSQDRASVDSPLHF.

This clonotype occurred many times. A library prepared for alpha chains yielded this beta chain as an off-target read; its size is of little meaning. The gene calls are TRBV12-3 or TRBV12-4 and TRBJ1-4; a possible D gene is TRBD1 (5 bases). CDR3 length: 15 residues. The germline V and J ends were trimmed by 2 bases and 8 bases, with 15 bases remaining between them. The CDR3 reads CASSLRGLGTEKLFF. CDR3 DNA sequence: TGTGCCAGCAGTTTAAGGGGTCTGGGCACAGAAAAACTGTTTTTT.

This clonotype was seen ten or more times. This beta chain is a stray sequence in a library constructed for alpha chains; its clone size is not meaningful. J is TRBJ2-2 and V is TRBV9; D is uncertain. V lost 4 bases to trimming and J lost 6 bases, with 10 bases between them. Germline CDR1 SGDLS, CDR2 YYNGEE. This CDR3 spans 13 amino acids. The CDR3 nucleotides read TGTGCCAGCAGCCCGTCGAATCCCGGGGAGCTGTTTTTT. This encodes CASSPSNPGELFF.

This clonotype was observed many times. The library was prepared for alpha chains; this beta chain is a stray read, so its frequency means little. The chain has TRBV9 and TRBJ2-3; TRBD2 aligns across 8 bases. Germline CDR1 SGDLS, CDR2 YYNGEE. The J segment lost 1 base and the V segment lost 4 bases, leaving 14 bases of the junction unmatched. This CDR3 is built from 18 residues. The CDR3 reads CASSPRPSAGARTDTQYF. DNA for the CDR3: TGTGCCAGCAGCCCGAGACCGTCAGCGGGGGCCCGCACAGATACGCAGTATTTT.

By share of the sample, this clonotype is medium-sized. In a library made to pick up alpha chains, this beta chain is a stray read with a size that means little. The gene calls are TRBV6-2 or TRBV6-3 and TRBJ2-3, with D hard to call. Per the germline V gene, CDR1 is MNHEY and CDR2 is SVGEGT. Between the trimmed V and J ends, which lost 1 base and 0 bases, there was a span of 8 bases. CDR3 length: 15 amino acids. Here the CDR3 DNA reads TGTGCCAGCAGTTACTATTCAGAAAGCACAGATACGCAGTATTTT. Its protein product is CASSYYSESTDTQYF.

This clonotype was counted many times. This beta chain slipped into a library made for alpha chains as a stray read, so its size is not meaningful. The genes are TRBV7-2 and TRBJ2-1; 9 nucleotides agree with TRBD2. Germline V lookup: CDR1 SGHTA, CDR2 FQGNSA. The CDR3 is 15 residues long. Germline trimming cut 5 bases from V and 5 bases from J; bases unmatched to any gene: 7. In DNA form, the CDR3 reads TGTGCCAGCAGCGCCGGACTAGCGCCGAACAATGAGCAGTTCTTC. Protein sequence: CASSAGLAPNNEQFF.

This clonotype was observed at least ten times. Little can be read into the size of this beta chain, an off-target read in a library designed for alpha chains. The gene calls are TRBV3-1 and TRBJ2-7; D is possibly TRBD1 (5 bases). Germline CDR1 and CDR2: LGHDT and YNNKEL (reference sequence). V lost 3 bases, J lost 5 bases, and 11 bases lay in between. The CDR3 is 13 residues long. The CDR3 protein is CASSQGLYHEQYF. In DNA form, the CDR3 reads TGTGCCAGCAGCCAGGGGCTTTACCACGAGCAGTACTTC.

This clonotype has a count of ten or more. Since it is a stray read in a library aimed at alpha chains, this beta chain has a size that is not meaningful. CDR3 nucleotides: TGTGCCAGCAGGACTAGCGGGAGGGTCGCAGATACGCAGTATTTT. Its protein product is CASRTSGRVADTQYF. This chain uses TRBV6-5 with TRBJ2-3; 14 bases are a match to TRBD2. Germline loops: CDR1 MNHEY, CDR2 SVGAGI. V lost 6 bases, J lost 4 bases, and 3 bases stayed unmatched. CDR3 length: 15 residues.

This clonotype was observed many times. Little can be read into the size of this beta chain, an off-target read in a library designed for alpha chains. Here the CDR3 reads CARSLVLPSGTYNEQFF. As DNA, the CDR3 is TGTGCCAGAAGCTTGGTTCTTCCTAGCGGGACATACAATGAGCAGTTCTTC. This chain links TRBV5-3 with TRBJ2-1; TRBD2 aligns across 9 bases. TRBV5-3 is an ORF, with its function uncertain. This CDR3 is 17 amino acids long. The J segment lost 4 bases and the V segment lost 0 bases, leaving 8 bases of the junction unmatched.

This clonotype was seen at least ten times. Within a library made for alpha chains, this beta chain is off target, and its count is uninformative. The CDR3, as DNA: TGTGCCAGCAGCCCACCGGGACTGGGTACGCAGTATTTT. Its translation: CASSPPGLGTQYF. The chain carries TRBV7-2 and TRBJ2-3; possibly TRBD2 for D (6 bases). This CDR3 is built from 13 residues. V lost 5 bases to trimming and J lost 8 bases, with 14 bases between them. Looked up from germline, CDR1 is SGHTA and CDR2 is FQGNSA.